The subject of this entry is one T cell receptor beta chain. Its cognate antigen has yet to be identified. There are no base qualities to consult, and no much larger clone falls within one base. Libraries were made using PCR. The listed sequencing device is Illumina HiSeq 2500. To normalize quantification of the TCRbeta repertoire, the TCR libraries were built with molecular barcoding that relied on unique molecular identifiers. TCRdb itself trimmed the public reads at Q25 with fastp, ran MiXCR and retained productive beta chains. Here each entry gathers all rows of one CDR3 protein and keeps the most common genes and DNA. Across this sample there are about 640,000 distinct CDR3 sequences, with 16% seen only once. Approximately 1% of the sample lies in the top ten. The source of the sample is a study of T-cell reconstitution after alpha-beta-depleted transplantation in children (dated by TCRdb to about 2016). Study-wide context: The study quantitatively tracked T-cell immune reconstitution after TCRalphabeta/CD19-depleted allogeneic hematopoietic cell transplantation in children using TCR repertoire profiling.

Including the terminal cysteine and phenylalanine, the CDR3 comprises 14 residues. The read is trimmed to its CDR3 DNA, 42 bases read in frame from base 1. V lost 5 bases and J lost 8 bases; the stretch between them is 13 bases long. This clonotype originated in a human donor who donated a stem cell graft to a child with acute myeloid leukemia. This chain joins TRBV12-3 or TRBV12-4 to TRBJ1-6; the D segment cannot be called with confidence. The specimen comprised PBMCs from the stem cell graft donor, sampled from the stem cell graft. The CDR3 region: CASSPHLADSPLHF. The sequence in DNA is TGTGCCAGCAGTCCCCACCTCGCGGATTCACCCCTCCACTTT.